The 23 T cell receptor beta chains below were found in one sample sequenced in a study of blood T cell repertoires in COVID-19. Method: immunoSEQ multiplex PCR; TCRdb's copy keeps in-frame clones and lacks some. The sample contains around 260,000 clones, more than 75% of which appear only once. Material: peripheral blood. All receptors come from a woman between 45 and 60 years old with acute or convalescent COVID-19.

V gene TRBV6-5 combines with J gene TRBJ1-1; TRBD1 might be the D (5 bases). Germline-derived CDR1 and CDR2 are MNHEY and SVGAGI. V lost 6 bases to trimming and J lost 5 bases, with 16 bases between them. The CDR3 length is 14 residues. The CDR3 bases are TGTGCCAGCAGGAAAGCCAGGGAAGGGACTGAAGCTTTCTTT. The encoded protein is CASRKAREGTEAFF.

V gene TRBV5-1 combines with J gene TRBJ2-7, with 7 bases fitting TRBD2. This CDR3 spans 14 amino acids. Germline values: CDR1 SGHRS, CDR2 YFSETQ. Losses at the gene ends were 4 bases for V and 7 bases for J; bases not matched to a gene: 11. CDR3: CASSATAGSGEQYF. CDR3 coding DNA: TGCGCCAGCAGCGCTACAGCGGGATCGGGAGAGCAGTACTTC.

This clone was detected only once. The gene calls are TRBV7-8 and TRBJ2-5; 8 positions match TRBD1. CDR3 length: 17 residues. CDR1 and CDR2 (germline): SGHVS, FQNEAQ. V lost 1 base, J lost 9 bases, and 16 bases stayed unmatched. In DNA, the CDR3 is TGTGCCAGCAGCTTAGACCAGAGGGGACAGGTATTGTGGGCCCAGTACTTC. It codes for CASSLDQRGQVLWAQYF.

J is TRBJ2-1 and V is TRBV7-3, with a possible D match to TRBD2 (5 bases). This CDR3 contains 15 residues. Per germline, CDR1 SGHTA and CDR2 FQGTGA. Trimming removed 0 bases from V and 8 bases from J, with 14 bases in between. The CDR3 DNA is TGTGCCAGCAGCTTAACTGTTGGGAGTACCTATGAGCAGTTCTTC. Amino acid sequence: CASSLTVGSTYEQFF. Complete variable domain (other parts from reference TRBV7-3 and TRBJ2-1): GAGVSQTPSNKVTEKGKYVELRCDPISGHTALYWYRQSLGQGPEFLIYFQGTGAADDSGLPNDRFFAVRPEGSVSTLKIQRTERGDSAVYLCASSLTVGSTYEQFFGPGTRLTVL.

Worth noting for this clone: Other DNA sequences in the sample encode the same CDR3. V usage is TRBV15 and J usage is TRBJ2-7; 8 bases fit TRBD1. With V trimmed by 6 bases and J by 2 bases, 6 bases remained unmatched. Germline V gene sequence: CDR1 LNHNV, CDR2 YYDKDF (reference sequence). The length of the CDR3 is 14 residues. Here the CDR3 DNA reads TGTGCCACCAGAAACAGGGGGGAAGCCTACGAGCAGTACTTC. Translating gives CATRNRGEAYEQYF.

The genes are TRBV30 and TRBJ1-4, with a tentative D call TRBD1 (5 bases). Trimming took 2 bases from V and 6 from J, leaving 13 bases between them. The CDR3 has 14 residues. From germline, CDR1 is GTSNPN and CDR2 SVGIG (reference sequence). CDR3 loop: CAWSWGVGDEKLFF. CDR3 DNA: TGTGCCTGGAGTTGGGGGGTAGGCGATGAAAAACTGTTTTTT. The full variable domain, its missing parts supplied by reference TRBV30 and TRBJ1-4, is SQTIHQWPATLVQPVGSPLSLECTVEGTSNPNLYWYRQAAGRGLQLLFYSVGIGQISSEVPQNLSASRPQDRQFILSSKKLLLSDSGFYLCAWSWGVGDEKLFFGSGTQLSVL.

V usage is TRBV7-2 and J usage is TRBJ2-1; the match to TRBD2 covers 12 bases. The CDR3 is made up of 18 amino acids. V shed 3 bases and J 3 bases; nucleotides not matched to a gene: 9. Germline CDR1 is SGHTA and CDR2 is FQGNSA. The CDR3 bases are TGTGCCAGCAGCTTCCTAGCGGGAGGGCCGGCTCTCTACAATGAGCAGTTCTTC. Protein product: CASSFLAGGPALYNEQFF.

This chain links TRBV10-3 with TRBJ2-3, with TRBD2 matching 11 bases. Germline-derived CDR1 and CDR2 are ENHRY and SYGVKD. This CDR3 comprises 17 residues. After removal of 4 bases from V and 0 bases from J, the junction contained 6 bases not matched to a gene. CDR3 protein: CAISVSGRAYSTDTQYF. CDR3 sequence (DNA): TGTGCCATCAGTGTTAGCGGGAGGGCCTATAGCACAGATACGCAGTATTTT.

The gene calls are TRBV7-2 and TRBJ1-1; a possible D gene is TRBD1 (6 bases). Trimming pared 8 bases from V and 1 base from J, leaving 14 bases between. CDR1 is SGHTA and CDR2 is FQGNSA in the germline V gene. This CDR3 has 14 amino acids. The CDR3 here is CASRQGSWNTEAFF. The CDR3 DNA reads TGTGCCAGCCGCCAGGGGTCGTGGAACACTGAAGCTTTCTTT. Drawing the rest from reference TRBV7-2 and TRBJ1-1, the complete variable domain is GAGVSQSPSNKVTEKGKDVELRCDPISGHTALYWYRQSLGQGLEFLIYFQGNSAPDKSGLPSDRFSAERTGGSVSTLTIQRTQQEDSAVYLCASRQGSWNTEAFFGQGTRLTVV.

The rearrangement joins TRBV5-1 to TRBJ1-1, with D maybe TRBD1 (5 bases). Germline CDR1 reads SGHRS; CDR2 reads YFSETQ. The V end lost 8 bases, the J end lost 0 bases, and 11 bases lay between the germline ends. CDR3 length equals 13 residues. CDR3 protein: CASIDSLNTEAFF. The CDR3 bases are TGCGCCAGTATCGACAGCCTGAACACTGAAGCTTTCTTT.

This rearrangement joins TRBV5-6 to TRBJ1-2; D not certain. The CDR3 is 15 residues long. Looked up from germline, CDR1 is SGHDT and CDR2 is YYEEEE. V was shortened by 5 bases and J by 9 bases, with 23 bases between the two germline ends. CDR3 sequence (DNA): TGTGCCAGCAGGATCATGGACCGAACCGGGGAACGCTACACCTTC. Protein: CASRIMDRTGERYTF. Full variable domain (remainder filled in from reference TRBV5-6 and TRBJ1-2): DAGVTQSPTHLIKTRGQQVTLRCSPKSGHDTVSWYQQALGQGPQFIFQYYEEEERQRGNFPDRFSGHQFPNYSSELNVNALLLGDSALYLCASRIMDRTGERYTFGSGTRLTVV.

This chain connects TRBV19 to TRBJ1-5; D not certain. Trimming left V 5 bases short and J 7 bases short, with 12 bases between. The CDR3 covers 13 residues. Per the germline V gene, CDR1 is LNHDA and CDR2 is SQIVND (reference sequence). Here the CDR3 reads CASSEGSGQPQHF. The CDR3 nucleotides are TGTGCCAGTAGTGAGGGATCGGGCCAGCCCCAGCATTTT.

V and J are TRBV5-1 and TRBJ1-3; D is uncertain. This CDR3 has 16 amino acids. V was shortened by 2 bases and J by 0 bases, with 12 bases between the two germline ends. Germline V CDR1 and CDR2: SGHRS, YFSETQ. CDR3 loop: CASSFSGLSSGNTIYF. The CDR3 nucleotides are TGCGCCAGCAGCTTTTCTGGACTTAGCTCTGGAAACACCATATATTTT.

The chain is built from TRBV6-1 and TRBJ1-2; D is undetermined. The CDR3 is 15 amino acids. The germline CDR1 and CDR2 sequences are MNHNS and SASEGT. V was shortened by 2 bases and J by 5 bases, with 15 bases between the two germline ends. The CDR3, as DNA: TGTGCCAGCAGTGAATCTCTATTTTTTTCGTATGGCTACACCTTC. Amino acids: CASSESLFFSYGYTF.

V usage is TRBV27 and J usage is TRBJ2-1, with D tentatively TRBD2 (6 bases). The V end was cut by 5 bases, the J end by 4 bases, with 9 bases between. The germline CDR1 and CDR2 sequences are MNHEY and SMNVEV (reference sequence). This CDR3 contains 13 residues. This chain's CDR3 is CASSPGLYNEQFF. The CDR3 DNA reads as TGTGCCAGCAGTCCGGGACTTTACAATGAGCAGTTCTTC.

This chain connects TRBV4-1 to TRBJ2-1; TRBD2 matches at 9 bases. The CDR3 covers 17 residues. V lost 3 bases, J lost 5 bases, and 11 bases stayed unmatched. Germline V CDR1 and CDR2: MGHRA, YSYEKL. CDR3 residues: CASSQWAGGLSDNEQFF. In DNA, the CDR3 is TGCGCCAGCAGCCAGTGGGCGGGAGGGTTATCGGACAATGAGCAGTTCTTC.

A single count supports this clone. The chain recombines TRBV27 with TRBJ1-5; D is possibly TRBD1 (5 bases). Trimming shortened V by 3 bases and J by 6 bases, and 15 bases separated the two germline ends. CDR1 MNHEY and CDR2 SMNVEV come from the germline V gene (reference sequence). The CDR3 has 15 residues. The CDR3 protein is CASSLFLGGGQPQHF. CDR3 DNA sequence: TGTGCCAGCAGTTTGTTCTTGGGGGGGGGTCAGCCCCAGCATTTT.

This chain uses TRBV5-8 with TRBJ2-1; D possibly corresponds to TRBD2 (6 bases). Germline V gives CDR1 SGHTS, CDR2 YDEGEE. V lost 0 bases to trimming and J lost 5 bases, with 15 bases between them. This CDR3 region has 16 residues. The CDR3, as DNA: TGTGCCAGCAGCTTGGTGGGAGGCATATATAACAATGAGCAGTTCTTC. Translating gives CASSLVGGIYNNEQFF.

The chain employs TRBV28 and TRBJ1-6; a weak D match, TRBD1 (5 bases). CDR1 is MDHEN and CDR2 is SYDVKM in the germline V gene. V was clipped by 8 bases and J by 4 bases, with 21 bases between them. CDR3 length: 17 residues. The CDR3 coding sequence is TGTGCCAGCCATGTGGGCAGGGTGGGGCTTTATAATTCACCCCTCCACTTT. Translation: CASHVGRVGLYNSPLHF.

The V and J genes are TRBV5-1 and TRBJ1-1; tentatively, D is TRBD1 (5 bases). The V gene's germline CDR1 is SGHRS and CDR2 YFSETQ. This CDR3 is built from 14 residues. V gave up 4 bases and J gave up 0 bases, with 10 bases separating them. CDR3 nucleotides: TGCGCCAGCAGCGTAGACAGCTTGAACACTGAAGCTTTCTTT. It is translated as CASSVDSLNTEAFF.

This chain links TRBV28 with TRBJ1-3; D is perhaps TRBD1 (5 bases). V shed 7 bases and J shed 1 base, with 14 bases lying between them. CDR1 and CDR2 from the germline V gene are MDHEN and SYDVKM. CDR3 size: 15 residues. The CDR3 nucleotides are TGTGCCAGCACCGCGGTGGGGGGGTCTGGAAACACCATATATTTT. It encodes CASTAVGGSGNTIYF.

This clone was observed a single time. The J gene is TRBJ1-4, the V gene TRBV6-4; 8 bases agree with TRBD1. The CDR3 loop spans 16 amino acids. The germline CDR1 and CDR2 sequences are MRHNA and SNTAGT. The trim removed 6 bases at V and 2 bases at J, leaving 8 bases unmatched. The CDR3 region has the DNA TGTGCCAGCAGAGGAATGGACAGGGCCACTAATGAAAAACTGTTTTTT. Translation gives CASRGMDRATNEKLFF.

V usage is TRBV7-2 and J usage is TRBJ2-3, with TRBD2 matching over 10 bases. Germline-derived CDR1 and CDR2 are SGHTA and FQGNSA. This CDR3 spans 18 amino acids. V dropped 1 base and J dropped 5; count of bases not matched to a gene: 12. This chain's CDR3 is CASSLVASGRGGGDTQYF. CDR3 in DNA: TGTGCCAGCAGCTTAGTGGCTAGCGGGAGAGGTGGGGGAGATACGCAGTATTTT.